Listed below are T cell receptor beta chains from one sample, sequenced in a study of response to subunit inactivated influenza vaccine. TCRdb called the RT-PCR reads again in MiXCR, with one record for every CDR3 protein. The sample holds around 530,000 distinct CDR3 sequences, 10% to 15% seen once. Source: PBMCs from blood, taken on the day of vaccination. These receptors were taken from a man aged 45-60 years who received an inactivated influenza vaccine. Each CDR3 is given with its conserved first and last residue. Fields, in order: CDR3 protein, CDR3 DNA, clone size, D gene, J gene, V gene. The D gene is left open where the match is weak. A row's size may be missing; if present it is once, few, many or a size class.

CASTERGAPFYESYEQYF,TGTGCCAGCACCGAGAGGGGGGCCCCTTTCTACGAGAGCTACGAGCAGTACTTC,few,NA,TRBJ2-7,TRBV28
CASDLTSGRATGELFF,TGTGCCAGTGACCTGACTAGCGGGAGAGCCACCGGGGAGCTGTTTTTT,NA,TRBD2,TRBJ2-2,TRBV12-3/TRBV12-4
CASRGGTSGQETQYF,TGTGCCAGCAGGGGGGGGACTAGCGGACAAGAGACCCAGTACTTC,NA,TRBD2,TRBJ2-5,TRBV12-3/TRBV12-4
CASSLQTGGNEKLFF,TGTGCCAGCAGCCTGCAGACAGGGGGAAATGAAAAACTGTTTTTT,many,TRBD1,TRBJ1-4,TRBV7-9
CASSLTGNANVLTF,TGTGCCAGCAGCTTAACAGGGAACGCCAACGTCCTGACTTTC,many,NA,TRBJ2-6,TRBV7-2
CASSQEGYSSSYNSPLHF,TGCGCCAGCAGCCAAGAAGGCTATTCGAGCTCCTATAATTCACCCCTCCACTTT,many,NA,TRBJ1-6,TRBV4-3
CASSRTGRGSEQYF,TGTGCCAGCAGTCGGACAGGGAGGGGATCCGAGCAGTACTTC,few,NA,TRBJ2-7,TRBV12-3/TRBV12-4
CAWSGDGLWTSGSITYEQYF,TGTGCCTGGTCTGGGGATGGGCTTTGGACTAGCGGGAGTATCACCTACGAGCAGTACTTC,few,TRBD2,TRBJ2-7,TRBV30
CASSVDRREGEENEQFF,TGTGCCAGCAGCGTAGATAGGAGGGAGGGGGAGGAGAATGAGCAGTTCTTC,few,NA,TRBJ2-1,TRBV9
CASSGETGTSGVRFYNEQFF,TGTGCCAGCAGTGGAGAGACCGGGACTAGCGGTGTACGCTTTTACAATGAGCAGTTCTTC,NA,TRBD2,TRBJ2-1,TRBV2
CASSQQGGGGNTEAFF,TGCGCCAGCAGCCAACAGGGGGGCGGGGGGAACACTGAAGCTTTCTTT,NA,TRBD1,TRBJ1-1,TRBV4-3
CASSRTRGGHTDTQYF,TGTGCCAGCAGCCGTACGCGGGGGGGTCACACAGATACGCAGTATTTT,NA,TRBD2,TRBJ2-3,TRBV7-2
CASSQVWGRGYNEQFF,TGCGCCAGCAGCCAAGTATGGGGGAGGGGTTATAATGAGCAGTTCTTC,many,TRBD2,TRBJ2-1,TRBV4-3
CSARAGGALGNTEAFF,TGCAGTGCTAGAGCGGGTGGGGCCCTGGGGAACACTGAAGCTTTCTTT,NA,NA,TRBJ1-1,TRBV20-1
CASSLSRTSGLNNEQFF,TGTGCCAGCAGTTTATCCCGGACTAGCGGGCTTAACAATGAGCAGTTCTTC,few,TRBD2,TRBJ2-1,TRBV27
CASRQGGMNTEAFF,TGTGCCAGCAGGCAGGGGGGAATGAACACTGAAGCTTTCTTT,many,TRBD1,TRBJ1-1,TRBV6-1
CSVDGTSGASTDTQYF,TGCAGCGTGGATGGGACTAGCGGCGCTAGCACAGATACGCAGTATTTT,NA,TRBD2,TRBJ2-3,TRBV29-1
CSAPRQQGSYEQYF,TGCAGTGCCCCGAGACAACAGGGGTCCTACGAGCAGTACTTC,NA,TRBD1,TRBJ2-7,TRBV20-1
CASSQATGAARGSNTEAFF,TGCGCCAGCAGCCAGGCGACAGGGGCCGCTCGTGGATCTAACACTGAAGCTTTCTTT,NA,TRBD1,TRBJ1-1,TRBV4-1
CASLTGRGNTGELFF,TGTGCCAGCCTAACCGGTAGGGGGAACACCGGGGAGCTGTTTTTT,few,NA,TRBJ2-2,TRBV12-3/TRBV12-4
CASSLAPGAGELFF,TGTGCCAGCAGCTTAGCTCCCGGTGCCGGGGAGCTGTTTTTT,few,NA,TRBJ2-2,TRBV7-9
CASSFGGSGTGELFF,TGTGCCAGCAGTTTTGGAGGGAGTGGCACCGGGGAGCTGTTTTTT,many,NA,TRBJ2-2,TRBV12-3/TRBV12-4
CASSDTGGFETQYF,TGTGCCAGCAGCGACACAGGGGGTTTTGAGACCCAGTACTTC,many,TRBD1,TRBJ2-5,TRBV27
CSVQSTDYEQYF,TGCAGCGTTCAATCAACAGACTACGAGCAGTACTTC,few,NA,TRBJ2-7,TRBV29-1
CSVGGTASGANVLTF,TGCAGCGTTGGTGGTACCGCCTCTGGGGCCAACGTCCTGACTTTC,NA,NA,TRBJ2-6,TRBV29-1
CSASEYSYEQYF,TGCAGCGCAAGCGAGTACTCCTACGAGCAGTACTTC,few,NA,TRBJ2-7,TRBV29-1
CAWSGLLSRAFF,TGTGCCTGGAGTGGGCTGCTTAGCAGGGCTTTCTTT,NA,NA,TRBJ1-1,TRBV30
CSVRQGAYEQYF,TGCAGCGTTCGACAGGGGGCCTACGAGCAGTACTTC,many,TRBD1,TRBJ2-7,TRBV29-1
CSAAQGYQETQYF,TGCAGTGCTGCACAGGGGTACCAAGAGACCCAGTACTTC,few,TRBD1,TRBJ2-5,TRBV20-1
CASLPRSSGETQYF,TGTGCCAGCCTGCCGAGAAGTTCAGGAGAGACCCAGTACTTC,NA,NA,TRBJ2-5,TRBV11-2
CASSPFSGPRNEQFF,TGTGCCAGCAGCCCGTTTTCGGGGCCACGCAATGAGCAGTTCTTC,many,NA,TRBJ2-1,TRBV7-8
CASSQTGANVLTF,TGTGCCAGCAGCCAAACTGGGGCCAACGTCCTGACTTTC,few,NA,TRBJ2-6,TRBV4-2
CASNWGSNTEAFF,TGTGCCAGCAATTGGGGATCCAACACTGAAGCTTTCTTT,many,NA,TRBJ1-1,TRBV6-5
CASTGRAGALHEQYF,TGTGCCAGCACAGGACGAGCGGGAGCCCTCCACGAGCAGTACTTC,few,TRBD2,TRBJ2-7,TRBV2
CAISEGTVISSYEQYF,TGTGCCATCAGTGAGGGGACAGTAATCAGCTCCTACGAGCAGTACTTC,few,TRBD1,TRBJ2-7,TRBV10-3
CASSLREDGVGGYEQFF,TGTGCCAGCAGTTTACGCGAGGACGGGGTAGGAGGTTATGAGCAGTTCTTC,few,NA,TRBJ2-1,TRBV12-3/TRBV12-4
CASSPSSRAQPQHF,TGTGCCAGCAGCCCGTCGAGCAGGGCCCAGCCCCAGCATTTT,few,NA,TRBJ1-5,TRBV7-2
CASSYRVQETQYF,TGTGCCAGCAGTTACCGGGTTCAAGAGACCCAGTACTTC,NA,NA,TRBJ2-5,TRBV7-2
CSARLAGGVVGNEQFF,TGCAGTGCTAGGCTAGCGGGAGGGGTGGTAGGCAATGAGCAGTTCTTC,few,TRBD2,TRBJ2-1,TRBV20-1
CASSTGTAEMNTEAFF,TGTGCCAGCTCAACCGGGACGGCTGAAATGAACACTGAAGCTTTCTTT,NA,NA,TRBJ1-1,TRBV2
CASSLATVLAKNIQYF,TGTGCCAGCAGCTTAGCGACAGTTCTAGCCAAAAACATTCAGTACTTC,few,NA,TRBJ2-4,TRBV7-2
CSATSDWYQETQYF,TGCAGTGCCACTAGCGATTGGTACCAAGAGACCCAGTACTTC,NA,TRBD2,TRBJ2-5,TRBV20-1
CASSSALASEQFF,TGTGCCAGCAGCTCGGCTCTAGCGAGTGAGCAGTTCTTC,NA,NA,TRBJ2-1,TRBV7-2
CASSQYLGPTGSPLHF,TGCGCCAGCAGCCAATACCTCGGACCCACCGGTTCACCCCTCCACTTT,few,NA,TRBJ1-6,TRBV4-3
CASSLDEKLFF,TGTGCCAGCAGTTTAGATGAAAAACTGTTTTTT,NA,NA,TRBJ1-4,TRBV12-3/TRBV12-4
CASSTWNTDTQYF,TGTGCCAGCAGCACCTGGAACACAGATACGCAGTATTTT,many,NA,TRBJ2-3,TRBV5-6
CSAASSMNTDTQYF,TGCAGTGCCGCCTCAAGTATGAACACAGATACGCAGTATTTT,NA,NA,TRBJ2-3,TRBV20-1
CASRPGPSGNTIYF,TGTGCCAGCAGGCCGGGACCCTCTGGAAACACCATATATTTT,NA,NA,TRBJ1-3,TRBV28
CASSLLAGRNQPQHF,TGTGCCAGCAGCCTCCTGGCAGGCCGCAATCAGCCCCAGCATTTT,many,NA,TRBJ1-5,TRBV7-8
CSARKSGTTDTQYF,TGCAGTGCTAGAAAATCCGGGACTACGGATACGCAGTATTTT,many,TRBD2,TRBJ2-3,TRBV20-1
CASSGLAGGREQYF,TGTGCCAGCAGTGGATTAGCGGGGGGTCGCGAGCAGTACTTC,NA,TRBD2,TRBJ2-7,TRBV6-2/TRBV6-3
CSASPQVSYGYTF,TGCAGTGCTAGCCCACAGGTCTCCTATGGCTACACCTTC,few,NA,TRBJ1-2,TRBV20-1
CASSGGLAGGYREQYF,TGTGCCAGCAGCGGGGGGCTAGCGGGAGGGTACCGGGAGCAGTACTTC,few,TRBD2,TRBJ2-7,TRBV5-6
CASRTGVNTGELFF,TGTGCCAGCAGGACAGGTGTTAACACCGGGGAGCTGTTTTTT,NA,NA,TRBJ2-2,TRBV6-2/TRBV6-3
CASSLGTGTTNYGYTF,TGTGCCAGCAGCCTCGGGACAGGAACTACTAACTATGGCTACACCTTC,few,TRBD1,TRBJ1-2,TRBV3-1